What follows are 30 T cell receptor beta chains derived from one specimen sequenced in a study of OX40 agonist ivuxolimab in advanced cancers. Method: immunoSEQ multiplex PCR; TCRdb's copy keeps in-frame clones and lacks some. The table includes more than 45,000 clones, around 77% detected once. The sequences come from CD4+ or CD8+ T cells sorted from blood, collected in a trial of the OX40 agonist ivuxolimab. These receptors all stem from an adult with an advanced solid tumor such as melanoma, head and neck, liver or kidney cancer.

The table lists this clone with a few counts. This sequence joins TRBV6-4 and TRBJ1-5; D remains ambiguous. Trimming took off 8 bases at V and 0 bases at J, with 20 bases between the two ends. The CDR3 is made up of 17 amino acids. Germline lookup yields CDR1 MRHNA and CDR2 SNTAGT. The DNA for the CDR3 is TGTGCCAGCCTCTCCAAGACCCAGCCCTATAGCAATCAGCCCCAGCATTTT. This codes for CASLSKTQPYSNQPQHF.

The chain uses TRBV7-9 and TRBJ2-7; a weak D match, TRBD1 (5 bases). This CDR3 has 14 amino acids. Germline loops: CDR1 SEHNR, CDR2 FQNEAQ (reference sequence). V was shortened by 5 bases and J by 5 bases, with 16 bases between the two germline ends. CDR3 nucleotide sequence: TGTGCCAGCAGCGTGGACACGGCTCAGGACGAGCAGTACTTC. The encoded protein is CASSVDTAQDEQYF.

J is TRBJ2-7 and V is TRBV5-8; D is tentatively TRBD1 or TRBD2 (5 bases each). There are 15 residues in the CDR3. Germline CDR1 reads SGHTS; CDR2 reads YDEGEE. The V end was cut by 5 bases, the J end by 2 bases, with 17 bases between. CDR3 nucleotide sequence: TGTGCCAGCAGATCCAGGTCTGGGACGACCTACGAGCAGTACTTC. It encodes CASRSRSGTTYEQYF.

V usage is TRBV11-2 and J usage is TRBJ1-3; 7 nucleotides agree with TRBD1. The CDR3 contains 14 residues. V shed 5 bases and J 7 bases; nucleotides not matched to a gene: 8. The germline V gene encodes CDR1 SGHAT and CDR2 FQNNGV. The CDR3 region is CASSEYRGGNTIYF. The CDR3, as DNA: TGTGCCAGCAGCGAATACAGGGGTGGGAACACCATATATTTT.

The genes are TRBV7-8 and TRBJ2-3; 8 nucleotides align to TRBD1. V lost 3 bases, J lost 4 bases, and 3 bases stayed unmatched. The germline gives CDR1 SGHVS, CDR2 FQNEAQ. The CDR3 length is 14 residues. CDR3 sequence (DNA): TGTGCCAGCAGCTTGGACAGGGTGGCAGATACGCAGTATTTT. Amino acid sequence: CASSLDRVADTQYF.

The gene calls are TRBV28 and TRBJ2-7, with D tentatively TRBD1 (6 bases). Germline assignment: CDR1 MDHEN and CDR2 SYDVKM. The V and J ends lost 0 bases and 5 bases respectively, with 23 bases between them. There are 18 residues in the CDR3. CDR3 nucleotide sequence: TGTGCCAGCAGTTTATGGCTCGGGTTAGGGGCAGGGGATAACGAGCAGTACTTC. This codes for CASSLWLGLGAGDNEQYF.

The genes are TRBV7-3 and TRBJ1-5; D is unclear. CDR3 length: 12 residues. Trimming took off 3 bases at V and 7 bases at J, with 7 bases between the two ends. The germline V gene has CDR1 SGHTA and CDR2 FQGTGA. The CDR3 DNA follows: TGTGCCAGCAGCTTTTCGGGACAGCCCCAGCATTTT. It is translated as CASSFSGQPQHF.

This chain links TRBV28 with TRBJ1-2; tentative D call: TRBD1 (6 bases). CDR1 is MDHEN and CDR2 is SYDVKM in the germline V gene. V was cut by 6 bases and J by 4 bases, with 15 bases left in between. This CDR3 has 14 amino acids. CDR3 DNA: TGTGCCAGCAGCCAGACAGGTGAATCCTATGGCTACACCTTC. Its protein product is CASSQTGESYGYTF.

V gene TRBV6-6 combines with J gene TRBJ1-4, with D possibly being TRBD1 (6 bases). Trimming pared 8 bases from V and 5 bases from J, leaving 18 bases between. The V gene's germline CDR1 is MNHNY and CDR2 SVGAGI (reference sequence). The CDR3 is made up of 15 amino acids. CDR3 DNA sequence: TGTGCCAGCCTAAGGACCGGGACACTAAATGAAAAACTGTTTTTT. Translated, it gives CASLRTGTLNEKLFF.

The V and J genes are TRBV19 and TRBJ1-5, with D perhaps matching TRBD1 (5 bases). V shed 2 bases and J shed 6 bases, with 26 bases lying between them. This CDR3 comprises 19 residues. The V gene's germline CDR1 is LNHDA and CDR2 SQIVND (reference sequence). This CDR3 is CASSIIGATAWGITQPQHF. As DNA, the CDR3 is TGTGCCAGTAGTATAATTGGGGCGACAGCCTGGGGGATTACTCAGCCCCAGCATTTT.

The chain recombines TRBV5-1 with TRBJ1-5, with 12 bases identical to TRBD1. V was pared by 3 bases and J by 7 bases, with 5 bases of the junction left unmatched. This CDR3 comprises 15 residues. Per the germline V gene, CDR1 is SGHRS and CDR2 is YFSETQ. The CDR3, as DNA: TGCGCCAGCAGCTGGGACAGGGGGCTTGGCCAGCCCCAGCATTTT. The encoded protein is CASSWDRGLGQPQHF.

V and J are TRBV5-1 and TRBJ2-2, with a possible D match to TRBD1 (6 bases). Trimming stripped 7 bases from V and 6 bases from J, with 16 bases between. Germline CDR1 is SGHRS and CDR2 is YFSETQ. This CDR3 comprises 14 residues. The CDR3 DNA sequence: TGCGCCAGCCGTGATCAACCAGGGGCCGGGGAGCTGTTTTTT. It is translated as CASRDQPGAGELFF.

The rearrangement uses TRBV18 and TRBJ1-1; unclear D gene. The germline CDR1 and CDR2 sequences are KGHSH and LQKENI. Trimming shortened V by 2 bases and J by 7 bases, and 11 bases separated the two germline ends. The CDR3 spans 13 residues. CDR3 DNA sequence: TGTGCCAGCTCACCATTCGATCCGCGTGAAGCTTTCTTT. Translated, it gives CASSPFDPREAFF.

This rearrangement joins TRBV9 to TRBJ2-2, with 9 bases identical to TRBD1. Per the germline V gene, CDR1 is SGDLS and CDR2 is YYNGEE. The CDR3 has 15 amino acids. Trimming cost V 4 bases and J 5 bases; bases outside gene matches: 6. The CDR3 nucleotides read TGTGCCAGCAGCCTTTGGGACAGGGTAACCGGGGAGCTGTTTTTT. This sequence encodes CASSLWDRVTGELFF.

The chain combines TRBV19 with TRBJ2-5; 8 bases match TRBD1. V gave up 5 bases and J gave up 6 bases; unmatched junction bases: 11. The CDR3 has 15 amino acids. The V gene's germline CDR1 is LNHDA and CDR2 SQIVND (reference sequence). This CDR3 is CASSRPGQGTKTQYF. The CDR3 DNA reads TGTGCCAGTAGTCGACCTGGACAGGGTACGAAGACCCAGTACTTC. Combining the CDR3 with reference TRBV19 and TRBJ2-5 gives the whole variable domain DGGITQSPKYLFRKEGQNVTLSCEQNLNHDAMYWYRQDPGQGLRLIYYSQIVNDFQKGDIAEGYSVSREKKESFPLTVTSAQKNPTAFYLCASSRPGQGTKTQYFGPGTRLLVL.

The V call is TRBV18, the J call TRBJ2-4; 8 bases are a match to TRBD1. The CDR3 runs 15 residues. Per the germline V gene, CDR1 is KGHSH and CDR2 is LQKENI. J lost 9 bases, V lost 2 bases, and 9 bases had no gene match. CDR3 sequence (DNA): TGTGCCAGCTCACCAAGGGGACAGGACCCACGCATTCAGTACTTC. Amino acids: CASSPRGQDPRIQYF.

The chain has TRBV10-3 and TRBJ1-6; D perhaps matches TRBD1 (6 bases). The V gene lost 6 bases and the J gene lost 5 bases, with 14 bases spanning the gap. The CDR3 length is 15 residues. The germline V gene encodes CDR1 ENHRY and CDR2 SYGVKD. CDR3 DNA sequence: TGTGCCATCAGGCCGGGGGGGCTGGATAATTCACCCCTCCACTTT. Its protein is CAIRPGGLDNSPLHF.

The chain links TRBV5-4 to TRBJ2-5; weak D call: TRBD1 (5 bases). With 5 bases removed from V and 4 bases from J, the gap between germline ends came to 18 bases. From germline, CDR1 is SGHNT and CDR2 YYREEE (reference sequence). This CDR3 contains 15 residues. As DNA, the CDR3 is TGTGCCAGCAGGTATCAGGGTAATGACGGAGAGACCCAGTACTTC. It is translated as CASRYQGNDGETQYF.

The chain combines TRBV27 with TRBJ2-7; 9 bases line up with TRBD2. The CDR3 covers 16 residues. The V and J ends lost 4 bases and 2 bases, in that order; junction bases with no gene match: 9. The V gene's germline CDR1 is MNHEY and CDR2 SMNVEV (reference sequence). This CDR3 is CASSSIISGRTYEQYF. For the CDR3, the DNA is TGTGCCAGCAGTTCCATAATCAGCGGGAGGACCTACGAGCAGTACTTC.

This clone was seen only once. CDR3 in amino acids: CASSMGARGGEQFF. Written as DNA, the CDR3 is TGTGCCAGTAGTATGGGGGCGCGTGGGGGTGAGCAGTTCTTC. V and J are TRBV19 and TRBJ2-1, with D perhaps TRBD1 (6 bases). Trimming removed 3 bases at V and 9 bases at J, with 15 bases between. Germline values: CDR1 LNHDA, CDR2 SQIVND (reference sequence). This CDR3 has 14 residues.

The chain carries TRBV5-1 and TRBJ2-1; 15 bases line up with TRBD2. J gave up 7 bases and V 0 bases, and 2 bases lay outside the gene matches. The CDR3 runs to 16 residues. Germline loops: CDR1 SGHRS, CDR2 YFSETQ. The CDR3 DNA follows: TGCGCCAGCAGCTTGGCCGGGACTAGCGGGGGGAATGAGCAGTTCTTC. It codes for CASSLAGTSGGNEQFF.

This sequence joins TRBV5-6 and TRBJ1-2, with a tentative D call TRBD1 (5 bases). Germline CDR1 reads SGHDT; CDR2 reads YYEEEE. Trimming shortened V by 4 bases and J by 9 bases, and 16 bases separated the two germline ends. The CDR3 is 13 amino acids. CDR3 nucleotide sequence: TGTGCCAGCAGCGACGGGGCGAAATTTAGCTACACCTTC. Its translation is CASSDGAKFSYTF.

This clone was seen only once. The V and J genes are TRBV12-5 and TRBJ2-2; D gene uncertain. The CDR3 is 12 residues long. Germline CDR1 reads LGHNT; CDR2 reads FRNRAP. Deletions cut 2 bases from V and 2 bases from J, with 0 bases between. CDR3 nucleotide sequence: TGTGCTAGTGGTTTGAACACCGGGGAGCTGTTTTTT. Amino acids: CASGLNTGELFF.

This sequence joins TRBV19 and TRBJ2-1, with 16 bases matching TRBD2. Germline CDR1 LNHDA, CDR2 SQIVND (reference sequence). Germline trimming cut 10 bases from V and 14 bases from J; bases unmatched to any gene: 11. The length of the CDR3 is 14 residues. The CDR3 spells CATAPGLAGGTKFF. The CDR3 nucleotides are TGTGCCACGGCGCCGGGACTAGCGGGAGGGACGAAGTTCTTC.

The chain uses TRBV30 and TRBJ2-1; the match to TRBD1 covers 7 bases. The CDR3 is 17 residues long. From germline, CDR1 is GTSNPN and CDR2 SVGIG (reference sequence). With 6 bases clipped from V and 3 bases from J, the junction kept 17 bases outside the gene matches. The CDR3 protein is CACMGVKGQKFYNEQFF. CDR3 DNA sequence: TGTGCCTGCATGGGGGTAAAGGGACAGAAATTCTACAATGAGCAGTTCTTC.

In nucleotides, the CDR3 is TGCGCCAGCAGCTTGGTTACAGCGAAGCAAGAGACCCAGTACTTC. Amino acid sequence: CASSLVTAKQETQYF. This chain links TRBV5-1 with TRBJ2-5; unclear D gene. V lost 0 bases and J lost 2, with 11 bases in between. Germline CDR1 and CDR2: SGHRS and YFSETQ. The length of the CDR3 is 15 residues.

V usage is TRBV6-1 and J usage is TRBJ2-7; unclear D gene. Germline CDR1 is MNHNS and CDR2 is SASEGT. Trimming stripped 7 bases from V and 6 bases from J, with 10 bases between. CDR3 length: 11 amino acids. This CDR3 reads CASNQGGEQYF. The CDR3 DNA reads TGTGCCAGCAACCAAGGTGGCGAGCAGTACTTC.

The chain carries TRBV19 and TRBJ2-2; D tentatively reads TRBD1 or TRBD2 (5 bases each). V shed 7 bases and J shed 5 bases, with 11 bases lying between them. The germline V gene encodes CDR1 LNHDA and CDR2 SQIVND (reference sequence). This CDR3 has 13 residues. In nucleotides, the CDR3 is TGTGCCAGTAAGAGGGGCGGTACCGGGGAGCTGTTTTTT. This sequence encodes CASKRGGTGELFF.

V and J are TRBV27 and TRBJ2-2, with no clear D. The V and J ends lost 2 bases and 6 bases respectively, with 10 bases between them. The length of the CDR3 is 14 residues. The germline CDR1 and CDR2 sequences are MNHEY and SMNVEV (reference sequence). CDR3 in amino acids: CASSLINGPGELFF. The CDR3 region has the DNA TGTGCCAGCAGTTTAATCAACGGCCCCGGGGAGCTGTTTTTT.

The CDR3 bases are TGCAGCGTCCTTGGGACGGCCGGAACTAATGAAAAACTGTTTTTT. It specifies CSVLGTAGTNEKLFF. The chain recombines TRBV29-1 with TRBJ1-4, with D perhaps matching TRBD1 (5 bases). Germline loops: CDR1 SQVTM, CDR2 ANQGSEA. There are 15 residues in the CDR3. V lost 6 bases, J lost 1 base, and 15 bases lay in between.